A selection of T cell receptor beta chains follows, all from one sample in a study of blood T cell repertoires in COVID-19. This table comes from immunoSEQ multiplex PCR, and its TCRdb copy is limited to in-frame clones, with some not included. Counted here are about 24,000 clones, 85% to 90% occurring once; the ten biggest clones make up 27%. Material: peripheral blood. The source is an older man with COVID-19, enrolled during active disease. The CDR3 runs from the conserved cysteine through the conserved F or W. D genes are given only for firm matches. Size is omitted from some rows. Given values are once, few, many or a class for expanded clones.

v_call: TRBV6-1; clone_size: .; j_call: TRBJ1-1; d_call: .; cdr3_nt: TGTGCCAGCAGTGAAGGGCTGAACACTGAAGCTTTCTTT; cdr3_aa: CASSEGLNTEAFF
v_call: TRBV5-4; clone_size: .; j_call: TRBJ2-7; d_call: TRBD1; cdr3_nt: TGTGCCAGCAGCCCGGTGGGACAGGGATTCGCCTACGAGCAGTACTTC; cdr3_aa: CASSPVGQGFAYEQYF
v_call: TRBV30; clone_size: .; j_call: TRBJ1-1; d_call: TRBD1; cdr3_nt: TGTGCCTGGAGGGTAGGGGGCTTTAACACTGAAGCTTTCTTT; cdr3_aa: CAWRVGGFNTEAFF
v_call: TRBV7-9; clone_size: .; j_call: TRBJ2-3; d_call: .; cdr3_nt: TGTGCCAGCAGCTTAGGGGCGGGGACTAGCACAGATACGCAGTATTTT; cdr3_aa: CASSLGAGTSTDTQYF
v_call: TRBV7-9; clone_size: .; j_call: TRBJ1-1; d_call: .; cdr3_nt: TGTGCCAGTACCCATGGGGGAGGGTTCACTGAAGCTTTCTTT; cdr3_aa: CASTHGGGFTEAFF
v_call: TRBV4-1; clone_size: .; j_call: TRBJ1-4; d_call: .; cdr3_nt: TGCGCCAGCAGCCAAGTAAGCCCTAAAAAACTGTTTTTT; cdr3_aa: CASSQVSPKKLFF
v_call: TRBV5-1; clone_size: .; j_call: TRBJ2-7; d_call: .; cdr3_nt: TGCGCCAGCAGCCGCGGGGGCCGGGGGATATACGAGCAGTACTTC; cdr3_aa: CASSRGGRGIYEQYF
v_call: TRBV5-1; clone_size: .; j_call: TRBJ1-2; d_call: .; cdr3_nt: TGCGCCAGCAGCTTGGGAATGGGCAGCTACTATGGCTACACCTTC; cdr3_aa: CASSLGMGSYYGYTF
v_call: TRBV7-9; clone_size: .; j_call: TRBJ1-1; d_call: TRBD1; cdr3_nt: TGTGCCAGCAGCTTAAGGACAGGGGGGAACACTGAAGCTTTCTTT; cdr3_aa: CASSLRTGGNTEAFF
v_call: TRBV18; clone_size: .; j_call: TRBJ2-3; d_call: TRBD1; cdr3_nt: TGTGCCAGCTCACCACCGCGGCCCGGGACAGGGTACACAGATACGCAGTATTTT; cdr3_aa: CASSPPRPGTGYTDTQYF
v_call: TRBV10-3; clone_size: .; j_call: TRBJ2-1; d_call: TRBD1; cdr3_nt: TGTGCCATCAGCCCGACAGGGGTCTACAATGAGCAGTTCTTC; cdr3_aa: CAISPTGVYNEQFF
v_call: TRBV5-6; clone_size: once; j_call: TRBJ1-2; d_call: .; cdr3_nt: TGTGCCAGCAGCTTGGGGACAGCCCTTTTCCTAGGCTACACCTTC; cdr3_aa: CASSLGTALFLGYTF
v_call: TRBV19; clone_size: once; j_call: TRBJ1-2; d_call: .; cdr3_nt: TGTGCCAGTATCCCCCAGGCTTCACTCTATGGCTACACCTTC; cdr3_aa: CASIPQASLYGYTF
v_call: TRBV10-3; clone_size: .; j_call: TRBJ2-3; d_call: .; cdr3_nt: TGTGCCATCAGTGAGGGGCTCGCTCCGGGGGATACGCAGTATTTT; cdr3_aa: CAISEGLAPGDTQYF
v_call: TRBV4-1; clone_size: .; j_call: TRBJ2-2; d_call: .; cdr3_nt: TGCGCCAGCAGCCACGACGGGCGGGGGCCCTACACCGGGGAGCTGTTTTTT; cdr3_aa: CASSHDGRGPYTGELFF
v_call: TRBV21-1; clone_size: .; j_call: TRBJ1-4; d_call: .; cdr3_nt: TGTGCCAGCAGCAAAGTATGGAGGGCGCGGGAAAAACTGTTTTTT; cdr3_aa: CASSKVWRAREKLFF
v_call: TRBV7-8; clone_size: .; j_call: TRBJ2-7; d_call: TRBD1; cdr3_nt: TGTGCCAGCAGCTTAGTAACAACAGGGGACGAGCAGTACTTC; cdr3_aa: CASSLVTTGDEQYF
v_call: TRBV15; clone_size: .; j_call: TRBJ2-5; d_call: TRBD2; cdr3_nt: TGTGCCACCAGCAGAGATGCAAGACTAGCGGGGGGGCCCCAAGAGACCCAGTACTTC; cdr3_aa: CATSRDARLAGGPQETQYF
v_call: TRBV5-1; clone_size: medium-sized; j_call: TRBJ1-1; d_call: .; cdr3_nt: TGCGCCAGCAGCTTGGAGACGGGTGGGAACACTGAAGCTTTCTTT; cdr3_aa: CASSLETGGNTEAFF
v_call: TRBV6-5; clone_size: .; j_call: TRBJ2-7; d_call: .; cdr3_nt: TGTGCCAGCAGTTACTCAGAACTAATAGAACCCTACGAGCAGTACTTC; cdr3_aa: CASSYSELIEPYEQYF
v_call: TRBV15; clone_size: .; j_call: TRBJ1-4; d_call: .; cdr3_nt: TGTGCCACCAGCAGAGACGGAGGGAAGGAGGAAAAACTGTTTTTT; cdr3_aa: CATSRDGGKEEKLFF
v_call: TRBV3-1/TRBV3-2; clone_size: .; j_call: TRBJ1-1; d_call: TRBD1; cdr3_nt: TGTGCCAGCAGCCAAGTCCCGGGACAGGGAAACACTGAAGCTTTCTTT; cdr3_aa: CASSQVPGQGNTEAFF
v_call: TRBV18; clone_size: .; j_call: TRBJ2-7; d_call: TRBD2; cdr3_nt: TGTGCCAGCTCAAAAAGCGGGGGCTACTCCTACGAGCAGTACTTC; cdr3_aa: CASSKSGGYSYEQYF
v_call: TRBV7-6; clone_size: .; j_call: TRBJ2-7; d_call: .; cdr3_nt: TGTGCCAGCAGCTTAGTAGACAGGGGAGGGGTGAAAAGCTCCTACGAGCAGTACTTC; cdr3_aa: CASSLVDRGGVKSSYEQYF
v_call: TRBV6-5; clone_size: .; j_call: TRBJ1-1; d_call: .; cdr3_nt: TGTGCCAGCAGTTACACCTGGACAGCTATGAACACTGAAGCTTTCTTT; cdr3_aa: CASSYTWTAMNTEAFF
v_call: TRBV5-1; clone_size: once; j_call: TRBJ2-1; d_call: TRBD1; cdr3_nt: TGCGCCAGCAGCTTTTGGACAGGGGACTACAATGAGCAGTTCTTC; cdr3_aa: CASSFWTGDYNEQFF
v_call: TRBV5-4; clone_size: .; j_call: TRBJ2-5; d_call: .; cdr3_nt: TGTGCCAGCAGCTCACTAGGGGAGACCCAGTACTTC; cdr3_aa: CASSSLGETQYF
v_call: TRBV5-1; clone_size: .; j_call: TRBJ2-1; d_call: .; cdr3_nt: TGCGCCAGCATCTACCCGGGGTCCAATGAGCAGTTCTTC; cdr3_aa: CASIYPGSNEQFF
v_call: TRBV5-1; clone_size: .; j_call: TRBJ2-1; d_call: .; cdr3_nt: TGCGCCAGCAGCTTAAGCGTCAGCTCCTACAATGAGCAGTTCTTC; cdr3_aa: CASSLSVSSYNEQFF
v_call: TRBV4-1; clone_size: once; j_call: TRBJ2-3; d_call: .; cdr3_nt: TGCGCCAGCAGAAGGGAGTCCTGGGGCACAGATACGCAGTATTTT; cdr3_aa: CASRRESWGTDTQYF
v_call: TRBV7-9; clone_size: .; j_call: TRBJ1-2; d_call: TRBD1; cdr3_nt: TGTGCCAGCAGCTTGGACAGGGGTTATGGCTACACCTTC; cdr3_aa: CASSLDRGYGYTF
v_call: TRBV7-6; clone_size: .; j_call: TRBJ2-2; d_call: .; cdr3_nt: TGTGCCAGCAGCTTAGCCAGGGGGGTCGGGGAGCTGTTTTTT; cdr3_aa: CASSLARGVGELFF
v_call: TRBV4-1; clone_size: .; j_call: TRBJ2-5; d_call: .; cdr3_nt: TGCGCCAGCAGCCAGTCTGGTCGGGAGACCCAGTACTTC; cdr3_aa: CASSQSGRETQYF
v_call: TRBV18; clone_size: once; j_call: TRBJ2-7; d_call: TRBD1; cdr3_nt: TGTGCCAGCTCACCACCGACAGGGGCGCGGGCTAACGAGCAGTACTTC; cdr3_aa: CASSPPTGARANEQYF
v_call: TRBV19; clone_size: .; j_call: TRBJ2-1; d_call: .; cdr3_nt: TGTGCCAGTAGTATCGGCGGGAAACCCTACAATGAGCAGTTCTTC; cdr3_aa: CASSIGGKPYNEQFF
v_call: TRBV12-3/TRBV12-4; clone_size: .; j_call: TRBJ2-1; d_call: TRBD2; cdr3_nt: TGTGCCAGCAGTGGCCCGGGGGGGGACCATAGGATCTTC; cdr3_aa: CASSGPGGDHRIF
v_call: TRBV27; clone_size: once; j_call: TRBJ2-7; d_call: TRBD1; cdr3_nt: TGTGCCAGCAGTACCGGGACAGCGACTTACGAGCAGTACTTC; cdr3_aa: CASSTGTATYEQYF
v_call: TRBV24-1; clone_size: .; j_call: TRBJ2-7; d_call: TRBD2; cdr3_nt: TGTGCCACCAGTGATCCAGGCCCCGGGACTAGTTTTTACGAGCAGTACTTC; cdr3_aa: CATSDPGPGTSFYEQYF
v_call: TRBV19; clone_size: .; j_call: TRBJ1-1; d_call: .; cdr3_nt: TGTGCCAGTAGTACCCGGGACATCGCCCTGAACACTGAAGCTTTCTTT; cdr3_aa: CASSTRDIALNTEAFF
v_call: TRBV15; clone_size: .; j_call: TRBJ1-1; d_call: .; cdr3_nt: TGTGCCACCAGCAGCCGGGACACGATCACTGAAGCTTTCTTT; cdr3_aa: CATSSRDTITEAFF
v_call: TRBV6-1; clone_size: .; j_call: TRBJ1-2; d_call: TRBD1; cdr3_nt: TGTGCCAGCAGTGATCAAGCCGGCGGGACAGGGGACGTGCGCGGCTACACCTTC; cdr3_aa: CASSDQAGGTGDVRGYTF